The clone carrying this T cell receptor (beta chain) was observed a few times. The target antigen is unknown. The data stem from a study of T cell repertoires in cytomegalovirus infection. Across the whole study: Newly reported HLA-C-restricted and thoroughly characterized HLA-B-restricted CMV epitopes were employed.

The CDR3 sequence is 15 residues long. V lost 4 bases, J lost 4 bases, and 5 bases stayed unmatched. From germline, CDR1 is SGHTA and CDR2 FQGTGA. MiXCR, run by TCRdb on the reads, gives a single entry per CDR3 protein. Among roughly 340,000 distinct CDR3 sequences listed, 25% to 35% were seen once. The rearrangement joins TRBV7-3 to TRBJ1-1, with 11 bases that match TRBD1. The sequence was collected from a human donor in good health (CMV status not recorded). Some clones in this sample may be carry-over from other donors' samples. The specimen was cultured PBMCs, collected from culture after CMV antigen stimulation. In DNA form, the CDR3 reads TGTGCCAGCAGCTCCGCCGGGACAGGGGGCACTGAAGCTTTCTTT. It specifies CASSSAGTGGTEAFF.